This TCR beta chain was retrieved from a study of blood T cell repertoires in COVID-19. Study details: In each case, the material was cDNA or gDNA derived from T cells, B-cell-depleted T cells, or PBMCs.

The CDR3 covers 13 residues. Germline loops: CDR1 MNHEY, CDR2 SVGAGI. Trimming removed 6 bases from V and 3 bases from J, with 9 bases in between. Per the original methods: The assay estimated nucleated cells by amplifying reference gene primers. Method: immunoSEQ multiplex PCR; TCRdb's copy keeps in-frame clones and lacks some. From that table come the V and J calls and clone size; the DNA was used to work out D and trimming. The data hold approximately 360,000 clones, with roughly 88% observed a single time. Participants reported their clinical history, and cohort assignment relied on those reports.

This chain links TRBV6-5 with TRBJ1-5; weak D call: TRBD1 (5 bases). The sequence was collected from a woman younger than 45 with acute COVID-19. Sequencing was performed on PBMCs or T cells enriched from blood (not recorded which). The CDR3 is CASSLQVNQPQHF. Written as DNA, the CDR3 is TGTGCCAGCAGCTTACAGGTCAATCAGCCCCAGCATTTT.